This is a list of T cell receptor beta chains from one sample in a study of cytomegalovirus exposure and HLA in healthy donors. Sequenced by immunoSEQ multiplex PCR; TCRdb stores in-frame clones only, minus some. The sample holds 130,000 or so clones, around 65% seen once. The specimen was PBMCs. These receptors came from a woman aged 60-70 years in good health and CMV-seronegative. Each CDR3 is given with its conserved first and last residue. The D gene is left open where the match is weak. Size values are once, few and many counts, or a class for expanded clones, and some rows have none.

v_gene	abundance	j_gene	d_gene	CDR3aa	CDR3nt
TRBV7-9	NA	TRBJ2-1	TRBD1	CASSPQQGAGNEQFF	TGTGCCAGCAGCCCCCAACAGGGGGCGGGGAATGAGCAGTTCTTC
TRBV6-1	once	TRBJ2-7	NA	CASRGAYEQYF	TGTGCCAGCCGGGGAGCCTACGAGCAGTACTTC
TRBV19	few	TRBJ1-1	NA	CASSIGGGEAFF	TGTGCCAGTAGTATCGGAGGAGGTGAAGCTTTCTTT
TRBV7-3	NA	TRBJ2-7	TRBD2	CASSRGGTSYEQYF	TGTGCCAGCAGCCGCGGGGGGACCTCCTACGAGCAGTACTTC
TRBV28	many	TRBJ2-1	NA	CASSRGGQFF	TGTGCCAGCAGCCGGGGTGGGCAGTTCTTC
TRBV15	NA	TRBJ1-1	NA	CATSRDQGQLAFF	TGTGCCACCAGCAGAGATCAGGGGCAGTTAGCTTTCTTT
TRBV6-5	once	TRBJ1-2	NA	CASRDGVYGYTF	TGTGCCAGCAGAGACGGGGTGTATGGCTACACCTTC
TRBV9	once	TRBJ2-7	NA	CASSVGSQGYYEQYF	TGTGCCAGCAGCGTAGGTTCACAGGGTTACTACGAGCAGTACTTC
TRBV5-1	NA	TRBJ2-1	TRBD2	CASSLEGGGAWDEQFF	TGCGCCAGCAGCTTGGAAGGCGGGGGGGCCTGGGATGAGCAGTTCTTC
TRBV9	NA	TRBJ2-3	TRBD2	CASSVAPGLAGVVADTQYF	TGTGCCAGCAGCGTAGCGCCGGGACTAGCGGGTGTCGTTGCAGATACGCAGTATTTT
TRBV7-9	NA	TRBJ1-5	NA	CASSSGDYSNQPQHF	TGTGCCAGCAGCTCCGGGGACTATAGCAATCAGCCCCAGCATTTT
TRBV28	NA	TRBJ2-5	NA	CASSLGWETQYF	TGTGCCAGCAGCTTAGGCTGGGAGACCCAGTACTTC
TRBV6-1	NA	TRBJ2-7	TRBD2	CASRGGSVGAYEQYF	TGTGCCAGCAGGGGAGGGAGTGTAGGGGCCTACGAGCAGTACTTC